The present entry profiles one TCR beta chain with its context. Its cognate antigen is unknown. Deep-level assay runs were performed. As originally analysed: ImmunoSEQ only sent back junction sequences with no quality scores, so filtering was done differently. This table comes from immunoSEQ multiplex PCR, and its TCRdb copy is limited to in-frame clones, with some not included. Clonal size and the V and J genes are those of that table, whereas D and trimming came from the DNA. The sample has 950,000 to 1,100,000 clones, approximately 80% seen once. This specimen comes from a study of shared clonotypes between healthy human individuals. The study, taken as a whole, reports: Generation probability values for non-shared clonotypes were lower than those for clonotypes shared by all four donors.

V lost 3 bases to trimming and J lost 2 bases, with 15 bases between them. This CDR3 has 16 residues. Germline CDR1 reads KGHSH; CDR2 reads LQKENI. V usage is TRBV18 and J usage is TRBJ2-3; D perhaps matches TRBD2 (6 bases). Sequencing was carried out using memory CD4+ T cells from PBMCs. Subset defined: CD45RA-negative fraction. This TCR came from a man between 18 and 35 years old in good health. Some clones in this sample may be carry-over from other donors' samples. The DNA of the CDR3 is TGTGCCAGCTCACCGTCTCAGGGACTGTCCACAGATACGCAGTATTTT. It is translated as CASSPSQGLSTDTQYF.